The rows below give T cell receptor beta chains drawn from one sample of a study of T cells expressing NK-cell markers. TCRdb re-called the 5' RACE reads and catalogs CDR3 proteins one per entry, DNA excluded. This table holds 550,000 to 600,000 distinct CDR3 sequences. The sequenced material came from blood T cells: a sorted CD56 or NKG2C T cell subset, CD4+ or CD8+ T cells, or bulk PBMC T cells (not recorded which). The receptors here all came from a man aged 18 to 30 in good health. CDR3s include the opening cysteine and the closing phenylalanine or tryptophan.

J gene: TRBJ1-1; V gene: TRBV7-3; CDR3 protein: CASSFSTSGAEAFF
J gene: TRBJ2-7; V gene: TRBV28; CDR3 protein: CASSSGTALYEQYF
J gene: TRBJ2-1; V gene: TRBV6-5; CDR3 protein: CASSYGAFGTGSYNEQFF
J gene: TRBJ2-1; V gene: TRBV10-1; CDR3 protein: CASSPPGISRDEQFF
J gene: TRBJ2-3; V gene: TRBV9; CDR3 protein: CASSVEAGIRDTQYF
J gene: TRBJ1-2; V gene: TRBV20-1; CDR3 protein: CSAGTSDYGYTF
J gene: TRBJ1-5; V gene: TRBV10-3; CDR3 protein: CAIKNGQDNQPQHF
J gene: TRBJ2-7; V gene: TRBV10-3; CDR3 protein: CAISGGNRGLSYEQYF
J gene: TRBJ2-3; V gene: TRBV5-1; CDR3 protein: CASSPGQGDMGTQYF
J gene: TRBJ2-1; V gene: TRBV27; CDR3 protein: CASSFPGRINEQFF
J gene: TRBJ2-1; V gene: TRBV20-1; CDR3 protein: CSARGQGRVNEQFF
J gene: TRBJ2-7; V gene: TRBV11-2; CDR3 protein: CASSFKREQYF
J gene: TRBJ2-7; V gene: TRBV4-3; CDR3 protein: CASSQEIGAGGPEYF
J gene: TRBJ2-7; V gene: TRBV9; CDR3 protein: CASSVQGHDEQYF
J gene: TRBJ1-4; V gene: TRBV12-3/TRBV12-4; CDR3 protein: CASSRTEKLFF
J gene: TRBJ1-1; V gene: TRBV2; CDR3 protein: CASSDRTGRTEAFF
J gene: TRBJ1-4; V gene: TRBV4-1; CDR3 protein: CASSQGGQAFNEKLFF
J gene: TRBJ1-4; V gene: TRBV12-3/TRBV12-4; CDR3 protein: CASSRRTGPNEKLFF
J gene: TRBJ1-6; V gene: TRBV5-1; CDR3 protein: CASSLETITSPLHF
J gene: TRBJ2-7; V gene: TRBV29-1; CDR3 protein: CSVKTTGPYEQYF
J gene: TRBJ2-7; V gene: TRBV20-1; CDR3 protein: CSGIQGTGRTGSYEQYF
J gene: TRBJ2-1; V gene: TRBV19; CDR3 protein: CASSIALAPNEQFF
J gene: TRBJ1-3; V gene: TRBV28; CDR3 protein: CASSPYGTSGNTIYF
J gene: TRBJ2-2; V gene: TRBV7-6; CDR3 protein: CASSLRVQGTGELFF
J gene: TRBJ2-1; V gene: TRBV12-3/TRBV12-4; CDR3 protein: CASSLALGGGRNEQFF
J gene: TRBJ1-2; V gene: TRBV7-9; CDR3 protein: CASSRTAGYTF
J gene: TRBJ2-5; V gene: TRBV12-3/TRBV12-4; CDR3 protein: CASRPGLTSGQETQYF
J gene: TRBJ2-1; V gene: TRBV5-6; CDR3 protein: CASSRIGTSGTNEQFF
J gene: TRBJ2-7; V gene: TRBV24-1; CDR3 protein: CATSEAGGSSYEQYF
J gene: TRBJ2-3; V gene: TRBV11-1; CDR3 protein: CASSLVFDRQTPSTDTQYF
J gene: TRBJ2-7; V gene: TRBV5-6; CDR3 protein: CASSLPGIHEQYF
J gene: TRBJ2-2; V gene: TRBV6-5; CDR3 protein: CASSYSSPTGELFF
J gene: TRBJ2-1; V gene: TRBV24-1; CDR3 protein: CATSEPTDRVYNEQFF
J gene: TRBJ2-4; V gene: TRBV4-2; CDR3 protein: CASSPRTSGLAKNIQYF
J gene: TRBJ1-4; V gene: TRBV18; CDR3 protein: CASSPDQWNEKLFF
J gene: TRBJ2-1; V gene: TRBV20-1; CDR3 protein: CSARDPGTSRNEQFF